This is a list of T cell receptor beta chains from one sample in a study of response to subunit inactivated influenza vaccine. From the RT-PCR reads, TCRdb called clonotypes with MiXCR, one entry per CDR3 protein. The sample holds hundreds of thousands of distinct CDR3 sequences, roughly 15% seen once. This specimen consisted of PBMCs from blood, obtained approximately 15 days before vaccination. Receptor source: a man aged 50 or older who received an inactivated influenza vaccine. CDR3s include the opening cysteine and the closing phenylalanine or tryptophan. A D gene is named only where the DNA matches it firmly. Some rows mark clone size as missing; the rest say once, few, many or name a class of expanded clone.

.	TRBJ2-5	.	TRBV10-3	17	TGTGCCACCCAACACCTTTTTGGGGAGCAGCGAGGAGAGACCCAGTACTTC	CATQHLFGEQRGETQYF
.	TRBJ2-1	TRBD1	TRBV3-1	17	TGTGCCAGCAGCGCTAAACAGGGGTCGGGCTCCTACAATGAGCAGTTCTTC	CASSAKQGSGSYNEQFF
.	TRBJ2-2	.	TRBV7-9	16	TGTGCCAGCAGCTTCACTAGCCGAGGCGACACCGGGGAGCTGTTTTTT	CASSFTSRGDTGELFF
few	TRBJ2-7	TRBD1	TRBV5-1	15	TGCGCCAGCAGCCCGGGGACAGGGGGCGCCTACGAGCAGTACTTC	CASSPGTGGAYEQYF
few	TRBJ2-2	TRBD2	TRBV9	14	TGTGCCAGCAGGACTAGCGGGACTCTGGGGGAGCTGTTTTTT	CASRTSGTLGELFF
few	TRBJ2-7	.	TRBV7-2	14	TGTGCCAGCAGCTTTATCGGCGGGTCGTACGAGCAGTACTTC	CASSFIGGSYEQYF
.	TRBJ2-6	.	TRBV5-1	15	TGCGCCAGTACAAGAGGAAGCTCTGGGGCCAACGTCCTGACTTTC	CASTRGSSGANVLTF
few	TRBJ2-1	.	TRBV30	10	TGTGCCTCCGTAAGGGGTGAGCAGTTCTTC	CASVRGEQFF
.	TRBJ1-1	.	TRBV7-6	14	TGTGCCAGCAGCTTCGGGCAGGGTGACACTGAAGCTTTCTTT	CASSFGQGDTEAFF
many	TRBJ2-7	.	TRBV5-1	14	TGCGCCAGCAGCCCTGGCCCGGGGGCTAGCGAGCAGTACTTC	CASSPGPGASEQYF
few	TRBJ2-3	TRBD2	TRBV28	16	TGTGCCAGCAGCCGTACTAGCGGTTCTAGCACAGATACGCAGTATTTT	CASSRTSGSSTDTQYF
.	TRBJ2-5	.	TRBV6-5	15	TGTGCCAGCAGTTACGTCGGTGAATTACAAGAGACCCAGTACTTC	CASSYVGELQETQYF
few	TRBJ2-1	TRBD1	TRBV19	16	TGTGCCAGTAGTATTTGGGCAGGGGGATCCGTCAATGAGCAGTTCTTC	CASSIWAGGSVNEQFF
few	TRBJ2-1	TRBD2	TRBV6-2/TRBV6-3	17	TGTGCCAGCACGACAATAGGACTAGCGGGGACCTACAATGAGCAGTTCTTC	CASTTIGLAGTYNEQFF
few	TRBJ2-3	.	TRBV20-1	15	TGCAGTGCTAGAGAGGGCAGGGGTGGCGCAGATACGCAGTATTTT	CSAREGRGGADTQYF
.	TRBJ2-1	TRBD2	TRBV7-3	16	TGTGCCAGCAGCCTCCAGCCCCCGGGACTAGCGAATGAGCAGTTCTTC	CASSLQPPGLANEQFF